Listed below are T cell receptor beta chains from one sample, sequenced in a study of blood T cell repertoires in COVID-19. Clones were read by immunoSEQ multiplex PCR, and TCRdb kept only the in-frame ones, dropping some. The sample lists 210,000 or so clones, less than 85% seen once, with 1.5% to 2% in the top ten. The sample comprised PBMCs or T cells enriched from blood (not recorded which). These receptor sequences come from a man aged 55 to 70 who had recovered from COVID-19. Both conserved end residues are part of each CDR3. Each record gives: clone size, D gene, V gene, J gene, CDR3 DNA, CDR3 protein. D genes are given only for firm matches. Expanded clones get a size class; other rows say once, few or many, or leave the size out.

abundance: .
d_gene: TRBD2
v_gene: TRBV6-6
j_gene: TRBJ2-1
CDR3nt: TGTGCCAGCAGTTACGAGCGGGGGGGCTCGAATGAGCAGTTCTTC
CDR3aa: CASSYERGGSNEQFF

abundance: .
d_gene: TRBD2
v_gene: TRBV20-1
j_gene: TRBJ2-5
CDR3nt: TGCAGTGCAAGTAGCGGGGGGGCCCGGGAGACCCAGTACTTC
CDR3aa: CSASSGGARETQYF

abundance: .
d_gene: TRBD1
v_gene: TRBV2
j_gene: TRBJ1-5
CDR3nt: TGTGCCAGCAGTGACTGGGGACAGGCGATCAATCAGCCCCAGCATTTT
CDR3aa: CASSDWGQAINQPQHF

abundance: .
d_gene: .
v_gene: TRBV7-8
j_gene: TRBJ2-5
CDR3nt: TGTGCCAGCAGCCTTACAGTACAGGGCGTCGAGACCCAGTACTTC
CDR3aa: CASSLTVQGVETQYF

abundance: .
d_gene: TRBD1
v_gene: TRBV5-4
j_gene: TRBJ1-1
CDR3nt: TGTGCCAGCAGCTACTACCGGACAGGGAGGAACACTGAAGCTTTCTTT
CDR3aa: CASSYYRTGRNTEAFF

abundance: .
d_gene: .
v_gene: TRBV2
j_gene: TRBJ2-5
CDR3nt: TGTGCCAGTTTCGGGGCGGGGGCGCCGTTTCCTCAAGAGACCCAGTACTTC
CDR3aa: CASFGAGAPFPQETQYF

abundance: few
d_gene: TRBD1
v_gene: TRBV7-9
j_gene: TRBJ2-4
CDR3nt: TGTGCCAGCAGCCGCAGGGGGCAAGTGAACATTCAGTACTTC
CDR3aa: CASSRRGQVNIQYF

abundance: once
d_gene: .
v_gene: TRBV27
j_gene: TRBJ1-6
CDR3nt: TGTGCCAGCAGTCCCCGGGAGGGACGGTCACCCCTCCACTTT
CDR3aa: CASSPREGRSPLHF

abundance: .
d_gene: .
v_gene: TRBV7-9
j_gene: TRBJ1-4
CDR3nt: TGTGCCAGCAGCTTAGTTTGGGAATACAGGGAGACTAATGAAAAACTGTTTTTT
CDR3aa: CASSLVWEYRETNEKLFF

abundance: .
d_gene: TRBD1
v_gene: TRBV4-2
j_gene: TRBJ2-1
CDR3nt: TGTGCCAGCAGCCATACTAACAGGGGGCGAGGCTCCTACAATGAGCAGTTCTTC
CDR3aa: CASSHTNRGRGSYNEQFF

abundance: few
d_gene: .
v_gene: TRBV4-3
j_gene: TRBJ1-1
CDR3nt: TGCGCCAGCAGCCAAGACAGGGACACTGAAGCTTTCTTT
CDR3aa: CASSQDRDTEAFF

abundance: .
d_gene: .
v_gene: TRBV24-1
j_gene: TRBJ2-5
CDR3nt: TGTGCCACCAGTGACAGGGAAGAGACCCAGTACTTC
CDR3aa: CATSDREETQYF

abundance: .
d_gene: .
v_gene: TRBV2
j_gene: TRBJ2-5
CDR3nt: TGTGCCAGCAGTTTTGGGGCAGGGCGGGAGACCCAGTACTTC
CDR3aa: CASSFGAGRETQYF

abundance: many
d_gene: .
v_gene: TRBV6-2/TRBV6-3
j_gene: TRBJ1-2
CDR3nt: TGTGCCAGCAGTTATGGGACAAAGCTGGATGGCTACACCTTC
CDR3aa: CASSYGTKLDGYTF

abundance: .
d_gene: .
v_gene: TRBV18
j_gene: TRBJ1-1
CDR3nt: TGTGCCAGCTCCCCAAACAGGGACCTTAACACTGAAGCTTTCTTT
CDR3aa: CASSPNRDLNTEAFF

abundance: .
d_gene: .
v_gene: TRBV6-5
j_gene: TRBJ1-2
CDR3nt: TGTGCCAGCAGTTACTCGGTCGGGGGAGTGGATGGCTACACCTTC
CDR3aa: CASSYSVGGVDGYTF

abundance: .
d_gene: .
v_gene: TRBV6-2/TRBV6-3
j_gene: TRBJ2-7
CDR3nt: TGTGCCAGCAGTTACCAGGCGCCGAGTAACTCCTACGAGCAGTACTTC
CDR3aa: CASSYQAPSNSYEQYF

abundance: .
d_gene: .
v_gene: TRBV7-9
j_gene: TRBJ1-3
CDR3nt: TGTGCCAGCAGCTTAGCACAAGCGGGAAACACCATATATTTT
CDR3aa: CASSLAQAGNTIYF

abundance: .
d_gene: .
v_gene: TRBV6-2/TRBV6-3
j_gene: TRBJ2-2
CDR3nt: TGTGCCAGCAGTTACTCGATAGCGACTAGTTATGCCGGGGAGCTGTTTTTT
CDR3aa: CASSYSIATSYAGELFF

abundance: .
d_gene: .
v_gene: TRBV19
j_gene: TRBJ2-7
CDR3nt: TGTGCCAGTAGTATAGAAGACTCTTTGGACGAGCAGTACTTC
CDR3aa: CASSIEDSLDEQYF

abundance: .
d_gene: .
v_gene: TRBV19
j_gene: TRBJ2-4
CDR3nt: TGTGCCAGTAGCCAGGCGGGGGCCAAAAACATTCAGTACTTC
CDR3aa: CASSQAGAKNIQYF

abundance: .
d_gene: TRBD1
v_gene: TRBV19
j_gene: TRBJ1-5
CDR3nt: TGTGCCAGTAGAAATACAGGGGGCAGTCAGCCCCAGCATTTT
CDR3aa: CASRNTGGSQPQHF

abundance: .
d_gene: .
v_gene: TRBV10-3
j_gene: TRBJ2-2
CDR3nt: TGTGCCATCAGTGAGTCTGTAAGGGGGAACACCGGGGAGCTGTTTTTT
CDR3aa: CAISESVRGNTGELFF

abundance: .
d_gene: TRBD1
v_gene: TRBV18
j_gene: TRBJ1-4
CDR3nt: TGTGCCAGCTCACCTCAAGGGGGCGACTTAAAAGAAAAACTGTTTTTT
CDR3aa: CASSPQGGDLKEKLFF

abundance: .
d_gene: .
v_gene: TRBV5-6
j_gene: TRBJ1-2
CDR3nt: TGTGCCAGCAGCCCACCAAGCTCTTACGGCTACACCTTC
CDR3aa: CASSPPSSYGYTF

abundance: .
d_gene: TRBD1
v_gene: TRBV5-5
j_gene: TRBJ1-6
CDR3nt: TGTGCCAGCAGCTCGTGGACAGGGCCTAATTCACCCCTCCACTTT
CDR3aa: CASSSWTGPNSPLHF

abundance: .
d_gene: .
v_gene: TRBV27
j_gene: TRBJ2-4
CDR3nt: TGTGCCAGTAGCGACCCCATCAAAAACATTCAGTACTTC
CDR3aa: CASSDPIKNIQYF

abundance: few
d_gene: .
v_gene: TRBV25-1
j_gene: TRBJ1-2
CDR3nt: TGTGCCAGCAGGACCTCAACAGGGTTTTATGGCTACACCTTC
CDR3aa: CASRTSTGFYGYTF

abundance: once
d_gene: .
v_gene: TRBV3-1/TRBV3-2
j_gene: TRBJ2-3
CDR3nt: TGTGCCAGCAGCCAAGATCAGGGGTTTGGCACAGATACGCAGTATTTT
CDR3aa: CASSQDQGFGTDTQYF

abundance: .
d_gene: .
v_gene: TRBV6-2/TRBV6-3
j_gene: TRBJ2-7
CDR3nt: TGTGCCAGCAGTTACCCACCACAGGGTTTTGGGGAGCAGTACTTC
CDR3aa: CASSYPPQGFGEQYF

abundance: .
d_gene: TRBD1
v_gene: TRBV19
j_gene: TRBJ1-2
CDR3nt: TGTGCCAGTAGTGACCGGGACAGGGGCGGCTATGGCTACACCTTC
CDR3aa: CASSDRDRGGYGYTF

abundance: .
d_gene: TRBD1
v_gene: TRBV11-2
j_gene: TRBJ1-1
CDR3nt: TGTGCCAGCAGCCTGGGACAGACCAATGAAGCTTTCTTT
CDR3aa: CASSLGQTNEAFF

abundance: .
d_gene: .
v_gene: TRBV6-5
j_gene: TRBJ2-1
CDR3nt: TGTGCCAGCAGTTACAACCCCCTGAGCTCCTACAATGAGCAGTTCTTC
CDR3aa: CASSYNPLSSYNEQFF

abundance: .
d_gene: TRBD2
v_gene: TRBV7-6
j_gene: TRBJ2-5
CDR3nt: TGTGCCAGCAACACAGGACTAGCAGAGACCCAGTACTTC
CDR3aa: CASNTGLAETQYF

abundance: .
d_gene: TRBD1
v_gene: TRBV5-1
j_gene: TRBJ1-1
CDR3nt: TGCGCCAGCAGCTGGAAACAGGGGTCTGAAGCTTTCTTT
CDR3aa: CASSWKQGSEAFF

abundance: .
d_gene: TRBD1
v_gene: TRBV7-8
j_gene: TRBJ2-5
CDR3nt: TGTGCCAGCAGCTTCGACAGGGCACAAGAGACCCAGTACTTC
CDR3aa: CASSFDRAQETQYF

abundance: .
d_gene: .
v_gene: TRBV6-1
j_gene: TRBJ1-1
CDR3nt: TGTGCCAGCAGTGAAGGGTGGAGGGTTCAAGCTTTCTTT
CDR3aa: CASSEGWRVQAFF

abundance: .
d_gene: TRBD2
v_gene: TRBV7-9
j_gene: TRBJ2-1
CDR3nt: TGTGCCAGCACCCCAGAGCGGGGGAACTACAATGAGCAGTTCTTC
CDR3aa: CASTPERGNYNEQFF

abundance: once
d_gene: .
v_gene: TRBV5-1
j_gene: TRBJ1-1
CDR3nt: TGCGCCAGCAGCTGGGGACGACAGGCGGACACTGAAGCTTTCTTT
CDR3aa: CASSWGRQADTEAFF

abundance: once
d_gene: TRBD2
v_gene: TRBV7-2
j_gene: TRBJ2-7
CDR3nt: TGTGCCAGCAGCTTAAGGAGGAGCGGGGGGGCCAGCGAGCAGTACTTC
CDR3aa: CASSLRRSGGASEQYF

abundance: .
d_gene: TRBD1
v_gene: TRBV4-2
j_gene: TRBJ1-1
CDR3nt: TGTGCCAGCAGCCACGGGACAGGGAGGGATTCCACTGAAGCTTTCTTT
CDR3aa: CASSHGTGRDSTEAFF

abundance: few
d_gene: .
v_gene: TRBV5-1
j_gene: TRBJ1-1
CDR3nt: TGCGCCAGCAGCTTGGTTGGGGGCGGCTTGAACACTGAAGCTTTCTTT
CDR3aa: CASSLVGGGLNTEAFF

abundance: once
d_gene: TRBD1
v_gene: TRBV11-3
j_gene: TRBJ2-1
CDR3nt: TGTGCCAGCAGACCGAGACAGGGTTCCTACAATGAGCAGTTCTTC
CDR3aa: CASRPRQGSYNEQFF

abundance: .
d_gene: .
v_gene: TRBV11-2
j_gene: TRBJ1-1
CDR3nt: TGTGCCAGCAGCGCCGGGTTGAACACTGAAGCTTTCTTT
CDR3aa: CASSAGLNTEAFF

abundance: .
d_gene: .
v_gene: TRBV15
j_gene: TRBJ1-5
CDR3nt: TGTGCCACCAGCAGACACATTGAAGGAGGCAATCAGCCCCAGCATTTT
CDR3aa: CATSRHIEGGNQPQHF

abundance: few
d_gene: TRBD1
v_gene: TRBV10-3
j_gene: TRBJ1-2
CDR3nt: TGTGCCATCAGTGCCGTGACAGGGCAAGGCTACACCTTC
CDR3aa: CAISAVTGQGYTF

abundance: once
d_gene: .
v_gene: TRBV19
j_gene: TRBJ1-5
CDR3nt: TGTGCCAGTAGTATAAGGGGCCAGGGTGTGAATCAGCCCCAGCATTTT
CDR3aa: CASSIRGQGVNQPQHF

abundance: .
d_gene: .
v_gene: TRBV29-1
j_gene: TRBJ1-1
CDR3nt: TGCAGCGTTGTACGGGGATTGAACACTGAAGCTTTCTTT
CDR3aa: CSVVRGLNTEAFF

abundance: .
d_gene: .
v_gene: TRBV11-3
j_gene: TRBJ1-4
CDR3nt: TGTGCCAGCAGCTCCGGGGGGGGCGGAGAAAAACTGTTTTTT
CDR3aa: CASSSGGGGEKLFF

abundance: .
d_gene: .
v_gene: TRBV5-5
j_gene: TRBJ1-5
CDR3nt: TGTGCCAGCAGCTGGTCGGGGGATCAGCCCCAGCATTTT
CDR3aa: CASSWSGDQPQHF

abundance: .
d_gene: .
v_gene: TRBV7-2
j_gene: TRBJ2-7
CDR3nt: TGTGCCAGCAGCCACGCGGGACTCACCTACGAGCAGTACTTC
CDR3aa: CASSHAGLTYEQYF

abundance: .
d_gene: .
v_gene: TRBV24-1
j_gene: TRBJ2-6
CDR3nt: TGTGCCACCAGTCTGGGGCGCTCGGATGGGGCCAACGTCCTGACTTTC
CDR3aa: CATSLGRSDGANVLTF

abundance: .
d_gene: .
v_gene: TRBV6-2/TRBV6-3
j_gene: TRBJ1-3
CDR3nt: TGTGCCAGCAGTTACAGCGACTCTGGAAACACCATATATTTT
CDR3aa: CASSYSDSGNTIYF